Given below is one T cell receptor (beta chain) in context. This specimen comes from a study of cytomegalovirus exposure and HLA in healthy donors. PCR primers comprised 60 Vbeta and 13 Jbeta primers. The repertoire was sequenced with immunoSEQ multiplex PCR; TCRdb's copy has only in-frame clones and lacks some. The sample records under 200,000 clones, around 72% being singletons. The germline gives CDR1 KGHSH, CDR2 LQKENI. The CDR3 covers 15 residues. V was clipped by 0 bases and J by 1 base, with 9 bases between them. This TCR was sampled from a man aged 50-59 years in good health and CMV-seronegative. Sequenced material: PBMCs. The chain is built from TRBV18 and TRBJ1-1; tentative D call: TRBD1 (5 bases). This CDR3 is CASSPPQGKNTEAFF. The CDR3 region has the DNA TGTGCCAGCTCACCACCCCAGGGAAAGAACACTGAAGCTTTCTTT.